These 21 T cell receptor beta chains came from one sample sequenced in a study of blood T cell repertoires in COVID-19. Libraries were prepared by immunoSEQ multiplex PCR; TCRdb keeps only in-frame clonotypes and omits some of them. The sample has over 120,000 clones, roughly 89% seen once. The sequenced sample consisted of peripheral blood. These receptor sequences come from a woman in her 50s with active or convalescent COVID-19.

This chain uses TRBV19 with TRBJ1-1; a weak D match, TRBD1 (6 bases). Trimming removed 3 bases at V and 3 bases at J, with 20 bases between. The CDR3 spans 17 residues. CDR1 and CDR2 (germline): LNHDA, SQIVND (reference sequence). Here the CDR3 DNA reads TGTGCCAGTAGTATTGCCGCTTATATAGGACAGCACACTGAAGCTTTCTTT. Translated: CASSIAAYIGQHTEAFF. The full variable domain, in which reference TRBV19 and TRBJ1-1 provide the parts outside the CDR3, is DGGITQSPKYLFRKEGQNVTLSCEQNLNHDAMYWYRQDPGQGLRLIYYSQIVNDFQKGDIAEGYSVSREKKESFPLTVTSAQKNPTAFYLCASSIAAYIGQHTEAFFGQGTRLTVV.

The count of this clone is one. V is TRBV11-2 and J is TRBJ1-1, with TRBD1 matching 9 bases. V lost 5 bases, J lost 5 bases, and 6 bases stayed unmatched. This CDR3 comprises 14 residues. Germline V gene lookup returns CDR1 SGHAT and CDR2 FQNNGV. The CDR3 region has the DNA TGTGCCAGCAGCCTCGGACAGGGGTATACTGAAGCTTTCTTT. Its protein is CASSLGQGYTEAFF.

CDR3 residues: CASSQGTSGTDTQYF. The CDR3, as DNA: TGTGCCAGCAGCCAGGGGACTAGCGGGACAGATACGCAGTATTTT. J is TRBJ2-3 and V is TRBV7-9; 12 bases fit TRBD2. The V and J ends lost 5 bases and 3 bases, in that order; junction bases with no gene match: 3. This CDR3 region has 15 residues. The germline V gene encodes CDR1 SEHNR and CDR2 FQNEAQ (reference sequence).

This clone appeared a few times. The chain joins TRBV4-3 to TRBJ2-1; D may be TRBD2 (6 bases). V was trimmed by 1 base and J by 2 bases, leaving 18 bases between them. CDR1 LGHNA and CDR2 YSLEER come from the germline V gene. This CDR3 is 18 amino acids long. The CDR3 here is CASSQALTRRDAYNEQFF. CDR3 nucleotides: TGCGCCAGCAGCCAAGCTCTGACTAGGAGGGATGCCTACAATGAGCAGTTCTTC.

The CDR3 region has the DNA TGTGCCAGCAGCTTTCATTCCCCCGGGACAGGGAACAATGAGCAGTTCTTC. It yields the protein CASSFHSPGTGNNEQFF. The chain has TRBV7-9 and TRBJ2-1; 9 positions match TRBD1. The CDR3 extends over 17 amino acids. Trimming cost V 3 bases and J 5 bases; bases outside gene matches: 11. CDR1 SEHNR and CDR2 FQNEAQ come from the germline V gene (reference sequence).

The genes are TRBV28 and TRBJ1-1, with a possible D match to TRBD1 (5 bases). Germline lookup yields CDR1 MDHEN and CDR2 SYDVKM. CDR3 length equals 8 residues. Trimming took 8 bases from V and 11 from J, leaving 6 bases between them. The CDR3 sequence is CASGAAFF. In DNA form, the CDR3 reads TGTGCCAGCGGGGCGGCTTTCTTT.

The rearrangement joins TRBV3-1 (or the pseudogene TRBV3-2) to TRBJ2-5; a possible D gene is TRBD2 (7 bases). V lost 1 base and J lost 1, with 13 bases in between. Germline V gene sequence: CDR1 LGHDT, CDR2 YNNKEL (reference sequence). This CDR3 has 16 residues. This CDR3 is CASSQGGGGGQETQYF. For the CDR3, the DNA is TGTGCCAGCAGCCAAGGGGGAGGGGGAGGCCAAGAGACCCAGTACTTC.

V usage is TRBV9 and J usage is TRBJ2-6; D call uncertain. This CDR3 has 16 residues. Trimming removed 0 bases at V and 2 bases at J, with 9 bases between. Germline CDR1 and CDR2: SGDLS and YYNGEE. CDR3 nucleotides: TGTGCCAGCAGCGTAGCCCCCTTCCCTGGGGCCAACGTCCTGACTTTC. Its translation is CASSVAPFPGANVLTF.

This clone appeared a single time. The chain couples TRBV29-1 to TRBJ2-3; 9 nucleotides match TRBD1. CDR3 length: 13 amino acids. The junction had 10 bases not matched to a gene; V was cut back by 7 bases and J by 8 bases. Germline-derived CDR1 and CDR2 are SQVTM and ANQGSEA. This chain's CDR3 is CSARGQGGFTQYF. The CDR3 DNA follows: TGCAGCGCCCGGGGACAGGGCGGCTTTACGCAGTATTTT.

For this clone: Other DNA sequences within the sample encode an identical CDR3. The rearrangement links TRBV10-3 to TRBJ2-7, with a possible D match to TRBD2 (5 bases). The CDR3 has 15 residues. The germline V gene encodes CDR1 ENHRY and CDR2 SYGVKD. Trimming stripped 2 bases from V and 2 bases from J, with 13 bases between. CDR3 in amino acids: CAISEIRTGTYEQYF. CDR3 nucleotide sequence: TGTGCCATCAGTGAGATCAGGACTGGGACCTACGAGCAGTACTTC.

The V and J genes are TRBV28 and TRBJ1-5, with D unresolved. The germline V gene encodes CDR1 MDHEN and CDR2 SYDVKM. This CDR3 has 15 residues. The V end lost 6 bases, the J end lost 3 bases, and 15 bases lay between the germline ends. This chain's CDR3 is CASSPPGGVNQPQHF. The CDR3 DNA reads TGTGCCAGCAGCCCTCCGGGAGGAGTCAATCAGCCCCAGCATTTT.

The DNA of the CDR3 is TGTGCCAGCAGTCACCGGGACAGGGGGTACTATGGCTACACCTTC. Its protein is CASSHRDRGYYGYTF. This chain joins TRBV6-5 and TRBJ1-2; 11 bases are shared with TRBD1. The CDR3 is 15 amino acids. The V gene end was trimmed by 5 bases and the J gene end by 3 bases; junction bases not matched to a gene: 5. Germline CDR1 and CDR2: MNHEY and SVGAGI.

The chain uses TRBV7-2 and TRBJ2-3, with 13 positions matching TRBD2. V shed 1 base and J 3 bases; nucleotides not matched to a gene: 4. The CDR3 extends over 17 amino acids. Germline V gene sequence: CDR1 SGHTA, CDR2 FQGNSA. The CDR3 coding sequence is TGTGCCAGCAGCTTAGACGGACTAGCGGGAGTTACAGATACGCAGTATTTT. Translation: CASSLDGLAGVTDTQYF.

This clone is a singleton in its sample. V usage is TRBV30 and J usage is TRBJ2-2; a possible D gene is TRBD2 (6 bases). The CDR3 consists of 13 residues. V was shortened by 8 bases and J by 5 bases, with 15 bases between the two germline ends. Germline V gene lookup returns CDR1 GTSNPN and CDR2 SVGIG (reference sequence). The CDR3, as DNA: TGTGCCGGAGGGGTAGGGAGTACCGGGGAGCTGTTTTTT. Protein sequence: CAGGVGSTGELFF.

The V gene is TRBV30, the J gene TRBJ2-3; a weak D match, TRBD2 (7 bases). The germline CDR1 and CDR2 sequences are GTSNPN and SVGIG (reference sequence). V gave up 2 bases and J gave up 0 bases, with 15 bases separating them. CDR3 size: 16 residues. The CDR3 is CAWSIGGGPSTDTQYF. The CDR3, as DNA: TGTGCCTGGAGTATTGGCGGGGGCCCTAGCACAGATACGCAGTATTTT.

This chain uses TRBV6-4 with TRBJ2-7; 11 bases are a match to TRBD1. The germline V gene has CDR1 MRHNA and CDR2 SNTAGT. This CDR3 is 14 amino acids long. J gave up 12 bases and V 8 bases, and 15 bases lay outside the gene matches. This chain's CDR3 is CASEEGQGAGWRYF. The CDR3 DNA follows: TGTGCCAGCGAAGAAGGACAGGGGGCGGGATGGAGGTACTTC.

This clone has only one observation. The chain couples TRBV15 to TRBJ1-1, with no clear D. Germline CDR1 LNHNV, CDR2 YYDKDF (reference sequence). CDR3 size: 16 residues. Trimming took off 0 bases at V and 2 bases at J, with 13 bases between the two ends. This chain's CDR3 is CATSRDLGSLNTEAFF. CDR3 nucleotides: TGTGCCACCAGCAGAGATCTGGGCAGCCTAAACACTGAAGCTTTCTTT. Supplemented by reference TRBV15 and TRBJ1-1, the full variable domain reads DAMVIQNPRYQVTQFGKPVTLSCSQTLNHNVMYWYQQKSSQAPKLLFHYYDKDFNNEADTPDNFQSRRPNTSFCFLDIRSPGLGDTAMYLCATSRDLGSLNTEAFFGQGTRLTVV.

This chain uses TRBV28 with TRBJ1-1; possible D gene TRBD1, 6 bases. CDR3 size: 15 residues. Trimming shortened V by 6 bases and J by 1 base, and 15 bases separated the two germline ends. Germline V lookup: CDR1 MDHEN, CDR2 SYDVKM. CDR3 sequence: CASRSSGAGNTEAFF. The CDR3 coding sequence is TGTGCCAGCAGGTCCTCAGGGGCAGGGAACACTGAAGCTTTCTTT.

The chain recombines TRBV3-1 (or the pseudogene TRBV3-2) with TRBJ1-4, with a tentative D call TRBD1 (5 bases). V gave up 4 bases and J gave up 10 bases, with 19 bases separating them. Germline V gene data show CDR1 as LGHDT and CDR2 as YNNKEL (reference sequence). The CDR3 contains 15 residues. CDR3 sequence (DNA): TGTGCCAGCAGCCCGTTAACAGGCCCGGGTGGAAAACTGTTTTTT. Translating gives CASSPLTGPGGKLFF.

The chain is built from TRBV7-6 and TRBJ2-7; 7 bases match TRBD1. Germline V gives CDR1 SGHVS, CDR2 FNYEAQ. The trim removed 5 bases at V and 4 bases at J, leaving 8 bases unmatched. The length of the CDR3 is 14 residues. The CDR3 nucleotides are TGTGCCAGCAGCGCCTCAGGGGGAAGGTACGAGCAGTACTTC. Its translation: CASSASGGRYEQYF.

The DNA of the CDR3 is TGTGCCAGCAGCGCCGGGACAGGGGGCAACGAGCAGTACTTC. This gives the protein CASSAGTGGNEQYF. This chain joins TRBV27 and TRBJ2-7; 12 bases line up with TRBD1. Germline V lookup: CDR1 MNHEY, CDR2 SMNVEV (reference sequence). The CDR3 is 14 residues long. With 6 bases clipped from V and 5 bases from J, the junction kept 5 bases outside the gene matches.